Sequencing of this TCR beta chain was carried out in a study of Tregs in tolerant kidney transplant recipients. The data were produced by immunoSEQ multiplex PCR, yet TCRdb's version contains in-frame clones alone and is incomplete. Of 60,000 to 95,000 clones listed, about 98% were seen once; the top ten hold 0.55% to 0.6%. This CDR3 has 14 residues. V was pared by 4 bases and J by 5 bases, with 14 bases between. Germline V gene data show CDR1 as PRHDT and CDR2 as FYEKMQ (reference sequence). The sequencing here drew on CD4+ T cells from blood, taken before the transplant. The chain carries TRBV13 and TRBJ1-1; TRBD1 might be the D (5 bases). The clonotype was recovered from a human donor who received a combined kidney and bone marrow transplant. Written as DNA, the CDR3 is TGTGCCAGCAGCTCCTTGGGCAGGGAAACTGAAGCTTTCTTT. Translating it yields CASSSLGRETEAFF.